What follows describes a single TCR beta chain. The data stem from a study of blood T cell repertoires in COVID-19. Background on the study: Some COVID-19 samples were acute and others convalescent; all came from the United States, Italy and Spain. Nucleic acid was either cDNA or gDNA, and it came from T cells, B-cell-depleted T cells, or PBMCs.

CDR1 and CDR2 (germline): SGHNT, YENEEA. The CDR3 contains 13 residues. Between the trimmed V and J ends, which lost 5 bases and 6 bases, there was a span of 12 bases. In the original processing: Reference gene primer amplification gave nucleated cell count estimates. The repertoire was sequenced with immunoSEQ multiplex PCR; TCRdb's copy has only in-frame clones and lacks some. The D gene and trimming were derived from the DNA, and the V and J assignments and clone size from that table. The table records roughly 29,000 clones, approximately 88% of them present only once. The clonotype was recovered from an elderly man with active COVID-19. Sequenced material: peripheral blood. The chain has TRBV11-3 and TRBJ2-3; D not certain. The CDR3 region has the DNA TGTGCCAGCAGCACTAACGCCGGGGATACGCAGTATTTT. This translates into CASSTNAGDTQYF.